These 4 T cell receptor beta chains were all obtained from the same sample, sequenced in a study of beta chain features in type 1 diabetes. Every bit of the isolated RNA underwent reverse transcription, so sequencing read expressed TCRB transcripts. Using immunoSEQ multiplex PCR, the repertoire was profiled, and TCRdb retains in-frame clones only, with some absent. Among under 800,000 clones listed, roughly a sixth were seen once. Sequencing used naive CD4+ T cells from blood. These receptors were obtained from a man younger than 35 in good health.

V usage is TRBV7-6 and J usage is TRBJ2-1; 14 bases map to TRBD2. V lost 4 bases and J lost 7; bases outside the gene matches: 12. The germline V gene encodes CDR1 SGHVS and CDR2 FNYEAQ. The CDR3 sequence is 18 residues long. This chain's CDR3 is CASSSLPGLAGDGNEQFF. DNA for the CDR3: TGTGCCAGCAGCTCCTTACCGGGACTAGCGGGGGATGGTAATGAGCAGTTCTTC.

This rearrangement joins TRBV7-2 to TRBJ1-2; 7 bases match TRBD1. Germline trimming cut 5 bases from V and 4 bases from J; bases unmatched to any gene: 7. The CDR3 is made up of 14 amino acids. Germline CDR1 is SGHTA and CDR2 is FQGNSA. Here the CDR3 DNA reads TGTGCCAGCAGCCCGCGACAGGGCCCCTATGGCTACACCTTC. As protein: CASSPRQGPYGYTF.

This clone was seen only a few times. This chain connects TRBV10-3 to TRBJ2-7, with TRBD2 identical over 9 bases. CDR1 and CDR2 (germline): ENHRY, SYGVKD. J was trimmed by 2 bases and V by 4 bases; bases with no gene match: 6. The CDR3 has 15 residues. CDR3 DNA sequence: TGTGCCATCAGTGTAGGCCTAGCGGGACCCTACGAGCAGTACTTC. Protein sequence: CAISVGLAGPYEQYF.

This clone was detected a few times. The chain uses TRBV25-1 and TRBJ2-5, with unresolved D. Germline V gives CDR1 MGHDK, CDR2 SYGVNS. The CDR3 is made up of 15 amino acids. V was cut by 2 bases and J by 4 bases, with 14 bases left in between. The CDR3 bases are TGTGCCAGCAGTGAACCCACCTCTTTGAGAGAGACCCAGTACTTC. As protein: CASSEPTSLRETQYF. Looking up the rest from reference TRBV25-1 and TRBJ2-5 gives the full variable domain: EADIYQTPRYLVIGTGKKITLECSQTMGHDKMYWYQQDPGMELHLIHYSYGVNSTEKGDLSSESTVSRIRTEHFPLTLESARPSHTSQYLCASSEPTSLRETQYFGPGTRLLVL.